This is a list of T cell receptor beta chains from one sample in a study of T-cell reconstitution after alpha-beta-depleted transplantation in children. One entry per CDR3 protein, called by TCRdb with MiXCR from the PCR reads. The sample has about 200,000 distinct CDR3 sequences; around 7% are singletons. Sequenced here: PBMCs, sampled before TCRalphabeta/CD19-depleted stem cell transplant. Receptors were obtained from a boy between 2 and 10 years old with acute lymphoblastic leukemia, due to receive a stem cell transplant. CDR3s include the opening cysteine and the closing phenylalanine or tryptophan.

v_call: TRBV20-1; cdr3_length: 14; j_call: TRBJ2-5; cdr3_aa: CSASPSGGGETQCF
v_call: TRBV20-1; cdr3_length: 14; j_call: TRBJ1-5; cdr3_aa: CSASWPGGGQPQHF
v_call: TRBV7-8; cdr3_length: 15; j_call: TRBJ2-7; cdr3_aa: CASSLGQGAIYEQYF
v_call: TRBV5-1; cdr3_length: 15; j_call: TRBJ2-5; cdr3_aa: CASSGTDRGTGTQYF
v_call: TRBV28; cdr3_length: 13; j_call: TRBJ2-5; cdr3_aa: CASSLGVVGTQYF
v_call: TRBV5-1; cdr3_length: 14; j_call: TRBJ2-1; cdr3_aa: CASSARLDRSEQFF
v_call: TRBV6-2/TRBV6-3; cdr3_length: 14; j_call: TRBJ2-3; cdr3_aa: CASSYSVEPDTQYF
v_call: TRBV6-5; cdr3_length: 17; j_call: TRBJ2-6; cdr3_aa: CASSFSAGVSGANVLTF
v_call: TRBV27; cdr3_length: 17; j_call: TRBJ2-2; cdr3_aa: CASSLVSGLAGTGELFF
v_call: TRBV20-1; cdr3_length: 16; j_call: TRBJ1-1; cdr3_aa: CSASPLSVLMNTEAFF
v_call: TRBV15; cdr3_length: 15; j_call: TRBJ2-1; cdr3_aa: CATSRKPGQGNEQFF
v_call: TRBV7-2; cdr3_length: 15; j_call: TRBJ2-3; cdr3_aa: CASSSIAGNTDTQYF
v_call: TRBV27; cdr3_length: 13; j_call: TRBJ2-1; cdr3_aa: CASSPGPYNEQFF
v_call: TRBV7-9; cdr3_length: 16; j_call: TRBJ2-1; cdr3_aa: CASSLVVDSSYNEQFF
v_call: TRBV5-1; cdr3_length: 16; j_call: TRBJ2-2; cdr3_aa: CASSPSGTGPSGELFF
v_call: TRBV7-3; cdr3_length: 19; j_call: TRBJ2-3; cdr3_aa: CASSLKGLALQRIADTQYF
v_call: TRBV7-2; cdr3_length: 16; j_call: TRBJ2-2; cdr3_aa: CASSFRGRPNTGELFF
v_call: TRBV24-1; cdr3_length: 13; j_call: TRBJ1-5; cdr3_aa: CATSEGSNQPQHF
v_call: TRBV27; cdr3_length: 16; j_call: TRBJ2-3; cdr3_aa: CASSLSPDSTTDTQYF
v_call: TRBV24-1; cdr3_length: 17; j_call: TRBJ2-1; cdr3_aa: CATSDSGSGRAGDEQFF
v_call: TRBV21-1; cdr3_length: 15; j_call: TRBJ2-1; cdr3_aa: CASSKAGTGENEQFF
v_call: TRBV9; cdr3_length: 17; j_call: TRBJ2-3; cdr3_aa: CASSVGLAGTSTDTQYF
v_call: TRBV29-1; cdr3_length: 14; j_call: TRBJ2-3; cdr3_aa: CSVVGTERADTQYF
v_call: TRBV4-2; cdr3_length: 15; j_call: TRBJ1-5; cdr3_aa: CASSQVGQGNQPQHF
v_call: TRBV3-1; cdr3_length: 16; j_call: TRBJ2-1; cdr3_aa: CASSQDPLGWGNEQFF
v_call: TRBV7-9; cdr3_length: 15; j_call: TRBJ2-1; cdr3_aa: CASSLGPASYNEQFF
v_call: TRBV10-3; cdr3_length: 15; j_call: TRBJ2-2; cdr3_aa: CASGVAVVNTGELFF
v_call: TRBV28; cdr3_length: 15; j_call: TRBJ1-4; cdr3_aa: CASSPGGQGAEKLFF
v_call: TRBV2; cdr3_length: 14; j_call: TRBJ1-2; cdr3_aa: CASSGQGTNYGYTF
v_call: TRBV20-1; cdr3_length: 10; j_call: TRBJ2-7; cdr3_aa: CSAIPYEQYF
v_call: TRBV5-1; cdr3_length: 13; j_call: TRBJ2-2; cdr3_aa: CASSFPDTGELFF
v_call: TRBV29-1; cdr3_length: 13; j_call: TRBJ1-1; cdr3_aa: CSVLEHLGAEAFF
v_call: TRBV28; cdr3_length: 12; j_call: TRBJ2-5; cdr3_aa: CASSYRGKTQYF
v_call: TRBV18; cdr3_length: 12; j_call: TRBJ2-7; cdr3_aa: CASQGASYEQYF
v_call: TRBV14; cdr3_length: 19; j_call: TRBJ2-1; cdr3_aa: CASSQEGLAGGSSYNEQFF
v_call: TRBV7-2; cdr3_length: 13; j_call: TRBJ2-2; cdr3_aa: CATRSRVTGELFF
v_call: TRBV20-1; cdr3_length: 11; j_call: TRBJ2-3; cdr3_aa: CSDGTADTQYF
v_call: TRBV10-3; cdr3_length: 15; j_call: TRBJ2-3; cdr3_aa: CAISELRGDTDTQYF
v_call: TRBV12-3/TRBV12-4; cdr3_length: 16; j_call: TRBJ2-5; cdr3_aa: CASSFSDQRGRETQYF
v_call: TRBV25-1; cdr3_length: 16; j_call: TRBJ1-5; cdr3_aa: CASKNSRDISNQPQHF
v_call: TRBV6-1; cdr3_length: 15; j_call: TRBJ2-3; cdr3_aa: CASSPGSTGTDTQYF
v_call: TRBV27; cdr3_length: 15; j_call: TRBJ2-6; cdr3_aa: CASSLSPGWANVLTF
v_call: TRBV10-3; cdr3_length: 17; j_call: TRBJ2-3; cdr3_aa: CAISEPLGRSTADTQYF
v_call: TRBV5-1; cdr3_length: 15; j_call: TRBJ1-3; cdr3_aa: CASSLTGLRGNTIYF
v_call: TRBV6-5; cdr3_length: 11; j_call: TRBJ2-1; cdr3_aa: CASSYSREQFF